These T cell receptor beta chains were read from a single sample in a study of T-cell memory formation after mild COVID-19. From the 5' RACE reads, TCRdb called clonotypes with MiXCR, one entry per CDR3 protein. The data hold about 470,000 distinct CDR3 sequences, with approximately 25% observed a single time. The specimen was PBMCs or a T cell subset sorted from them (not recorded which). These receptors originate from an adult woman who had mild COVID-19 (a few samples of this study predate the infection). Cell type and time point are not known. CDR3s include the opening cysteine and the closing phenylalanine or tryptophan. The order of the fields is D gene, J gene, clone size, V gene, CDR3 protein, CDR3 DNA. The D gene is left open where the match is weak. Part of the rows lack a size; the others show once, few, many or a class for expanded clones.

D gene: TRBD1; J gene: TRBJ2-7; clone size: few; V gene: TRBV6-5; CDR3 protein: CASSWRDRDDEQYF; CDR3 DNA: TGTGCCAGCAGTTGGCGGGACAGGGACGACGAGCAGTACTTC
D gene: NA; J gene: TRBJ2-5; clone size: NA; V gene: TRBV7-9; CDR3 protein: CASSPAALETQYF; CDR3 DNA: TGTGCCAGCAGCCCAGCGGCTTTAGAGACCCAGTACTTC
D gene: NA; J gene: TRBJ2-1; clone size: NA; V gene: TRBV7-2; CDR3 protein: CASQIAGTNEQFF; CDR3 DNA: TGTGCCAGCCAAATCGCGGGAACGAATGAGCAGTTCTTC
D gene: NA; J gene: TRBJ2-5; clone size: NA; V gene: TRBV12-3/TRBV12-4; CDR3 protein: CASSSFVQETQYF; CDR3 DNA: TGTGCCAGCAGTTCGTTTGTCCAAGAGACCCAGTACTTC
D gene: NA; J gene: TRBJ2-1; clone size: few; V gene: TRBV5-1; CDR3 protein: CASSLLVGGTGEQFF; CDR3 DNA: TGCGCCAGCAGCTTGCTCGTCGGGGGAACGGGGGAGCAGTTCTTC
D gene: NA; J gene: TRBJ2-3; clone size: NA; V gene: TRBV9; CDR3 protein: CASSKREIRTDTQYF; CDR3 DNA: TGTGCCAGCAGTAAGAGGGAGATTCGTACAGATACGCAGTATTTT
D gene: NA; J gene: TRBJ1-1; clone size: few; V gene: TRBV7-8; CDR3 protein: CASSLDPYGKAFF; CDR3 DNA: TGTGCCAGCAGCTTAGACCCCTACGGAAAAGCTTTCTTT
D gene: NA; J gene: TRBJ2-5; clone size: NA; V gene: TRBV7-9; CDR3 protein: CASSDQSETQYF; CDR3 DNA: TGTGCCAGCAGCGACCAAAGTGAGACCCAGTACTTC
D gene: NA; J gene: TRBJ2-4; clone size: NA; V gene: TRBV5-4; CDR3 protein: CASSLDLMVNIQYF; CDR3 DNA: TGTGCCAGCAGCTTGGACTTAATGGTGAACATTCAGTACTTC
D gene: TRBD2; J gene: TRBJ2-7; clone size: NA; V gene: TRBV4-3; CDR3 protein: CASSQETSVYEQYF; CDR3 DNA: TGCGCCAGCAGCCAAGAGACTAGCGTCTACGAGCAGTACTTC
D gene: NA; J gene: TRBJ2-1; clone size: NA; V gene: TRBV30; CDR3 protein: CAWSVMRTLQFF; CDR3 DNA: TGTGCCTGGAGTGTAATGCGGACGTTGCAGTTCTTC
D gene: NA; J gene: TRBJ2-7; clone size: NA; V gene: TRBV20-1; CDR3 protein: CSAGQSSYEQYF; CDR3 DNA: TGCAGTGCCGGACAGAGCTCCTACGAGCAGTACTTC
D gene: TRBD1; J gene: TRBJ1-1; clone size: NA; V gene: TRBV6-5; CDR3 protein: CASRAGTGRSSTEAFF; CDR3 DNA: TGTGCCAGCAGGGCCGGGACAGGCCGGTCTAGCACTGAAGCTTTCTTT
D gene: NA; J gene: TRBJ1-1; clone size: NA; V gene: TRBV20-1; CDR3 protein: CSAKDPRANTEAFF; CDR3 DNA: TGCAGTGCTAAGGACCCCAGAGCGAACACTGAAGCTTTCTTT
D gene: NA; J gene: TRBJ2-5; clone size: NA; V gene: TRBV30; CDR3 protein: CAWRPRGAETQYF; CDR3 DNA: TGTGCCTGGCGCCCTCGGGGGGCAGAGACCCAGTACTTC
D gene: TRBD1; J gene: TRBJ2-7; clone size: NA; V gene: TRBV5-5; CDR3 protein: CASTWGTGEYEQYF; CDR3 DNA: TGTGCCAGCACCTGGGGGACAGGGGAGTACGAGCAGTACTTC
D gene: NA; J gene: TRBJ1-1; clone size: NA; V gene: TRBV20-1; CDR3 protein: CSARELSEAFF; CDR3 DNA: TGCAGTGCTAGAGAGCTTTCCGAAGCTTTCTTT
D gene: NA; J gene: TRBJ2-1; clone size: NA; V gene: TRBV6-5; CDR3 protein: CASSKSSWPYNEQFF; CDR3 DNA: TGTGCCAGCAGTAAGAGTAGTTGGCCCTACAATGAGCAGTTCTTC
D gene: NA; J gene: TRBJ1-2; clone size: NA; V gene: TRBV27; CDR3 protein: CASRPSSGNYGYTF; CDR3 DNA: TGTGCCAGCAGACCTTCTTCAGGAAACTATGGCTACACCTTC
D gene: NA; J gene: TRBJ2-1; clone size: few; V gene: TRBV12-3/TRBV12-4; CDR3 protein: CASSIALRNNEQFF; CDR3 DNA: TGTGCCAGCAGCATAGCGTTAAGGAACAATGAGCAGTTCTTC
D gene: TRBD1; J gene: TRBJ2-2; clone size: few; V gene: TRBV15; CDR3 protein: CATSRGPTGSTGELFF; CDR3 DNA: TGTGCCACCAGCAGAGGGCCGACAGGGTCCACCGGGGAGCTGTTTTTT
D gene: TRBD2; J gene: TRBJ2-7; clone size: NA; V gene: TRBV10-3; CDR3 protein: CASAGTMNEQYF; CDR3 DNA: TGTGCCAGCGCCGGGACTATGAACGAGCAGTACTTC
D gene: TRBD2; J gene: TRBJ2-3; clone size: few; V gene: TRBV2; CDR3 protein: CASRSPGGRNTQYF; CDR3 DNA: TGTGCCAGCAGATCCCCGGGGGGGCGAAATACGCAGTATTTT
D gene: NA; J gene: TRBJ2-1; clone size: NA; V gene: TRBV5-1; CDR3 protein: CASSLGGSRQFF; CDR3 DNA: TGCGCCAGCAGCTTGGGAGGGTCCAGGCAGTTCTTC
D gene: NA; J gene: TRBJ2-7; clone size: many; V gene: TRBV27; CDR3 protein: CASSPTRVSYEQYF; CDR3 DNA: TGTGCCAGCAGTCCAACAAGAGTGTCCTACGAGCAGTACTTC
D gene: NA; J gene: TRBJ1-3; clone size: NA; V gene: TRBV7-2; CDR3 protein: CASSPDTLYSGNTIYF; CDR3 DNA: TGTGCCAGCAGCCCCGACACATTATACTCTGGAAACACCATATATTTT